The 24 T cell receptor beta chains reported below all come from one sample, sequenced in a study of cytomegalovirus exposure and HLA in healthy donors. Primers included in the PCR were 60 Vbeta and 13 Jbeta primers. The assay was immunoSEQ multiplex PCR, and TCRdb's table has in-frame clones only and misses some. The sample has about 130,000 clones, about two thirds seen once; the top ten hold approximately 2.6%. The specimen was PBMCs. The source of these receptors is a human donor in good health.

This clone has just a few counts. This chain connects TRBV4-1 to TRBJ1-2; maybe TRBD1 (6 bases). The ends were cut back, 2 bases at V and 4 bases at J, with 20 bases in the middle. The germline V gene encodes CDR1 MGHRA and CDR2 YSYEKL. This CDR3 contains 17 residues. CDR3 sequence (DNA): TGCGCCAGCAGCCAACTAAACCCCGGACAGCAGTTCTATGGCTACACCTTC. Translated, it gives CASSQLNPGQQFYGYTF.

The gene calls are TRBV19 and TRBJ2-5; 8 nucleotides match TRBD2. The closer fit of TRBJ2-7 to the DNA end suggests the J call may be wrong. The CDR3 is 17 residues long. The V gene's germline CDR1 is LNHDA and CDR2 SQIVND (reference sequence). The CDR3 protein is CASSPPVLAVWGYEQYF. The CDR3 DNA is TGTGCCAGTAGTCCTCCCGTACTAGCGGTTTGGGGGTACGAGCAGTACTTC.

The chain links TRBV9 to TRBJ2-7; 9 positions agree with TRBD1. Germline V CDR1 and CDR2: SGDLS, YYNGEE. Unmatched junction bases numbered 8, after V lost 4 bases and J lost 3 bases. The CDR3 spans 15 residues. CDR3 coding DNA: TGTGCCAGCAGCCTAGAACCGGGACAGGGCTACGAGCAGTACTTC. Translated, it gives CASSLEPGQGYEQYF.

This clone was detected once. The chain employs TRBV11-2 and TRBJ1-1; 8 positions match TRBD1. The trim removed 1 base at V and 7 bases at J, leaving 5 bases unmatched. The CDR3 covers 14 residues. CDR1 is SGHAT, CDR2 FQNNGV, per germline. In DNA form, the CDR3 reads TGTGCCAGCAGCTTAGTGGGAGGGACAGGTGAAGCTTTCTTT. Translated, it gives CASSLVGGTGEAFF.

The chain is built from TRBV7-8 and TRBJ2-2; TRBD2 agrees at 15 bases. The CDR3 has 17 residues. The trim removed 5 bases at V and 3 bases at J, leaving 4 bases unmatched. CDR1 is SGHVS, CDR2 FQNEAQ, per germline. CDR3: CASSPGTSGGYTGELFF. DNA for the CDR3: TGTGCCAGCAGCCCAGGGACTAGCGGGGGGTACACCGGGGAGCTGTTTTTT.

This chain joins TRBV19 and TRBJ2-5; TRBD2 aligns across 14 bases. The assigned J gene may be wrong: the sequence end matches TRBJ2-7 better. Germline CDR1 and CDR2: LNHDA and SQIVND (reference sequence). This CDR3 has 15 residues. CDR3 nucleotide sequence: TGTGCCAGTAGAGGGACTAGCGGGGGAGTCGGCGAGCAGTACTTC. Its translation is CASRGTSGGVGEQYF.

The CDR3 region has the DNA TGTGCCAGTAGTATTTTGGGCGGGGGCAGAGTCACCGGGGAGCTGTTTTTT. Amino acid sequence: CASSILGGGRVTGELFF. This chain uses TRBV19 with TRBJ2-2; possibly TRBD2 for D (7 bases). Germline CDR1 reads LNHDA; CDR2 reads SQIVND (reference sequence). This CDR3 is 17 amino acids long. Between the trimmed V and J ends, which lost 3 bases and 4 bases, there was a span of 18 bases. The whole variable domain, remainder taken from reference TRBV19 and TRBJ2-2, is DGGITQSPKYLFRKEGQNVTLSCEQNLNHDAMYWYRQDPGQGLRLIYYSQIVNDFQKGDIAEGYSVSREKKESFPLTVTSAQKNPTAFYLCASSILGGGRVTGELFFGEGSRLTVL.

The V and J genes are TRBV7-2 and TRBJ1-5, with 8 bases lining up with TRBD1. Per the germline V gene, CDR1 is SGHTA and CDR2 is FQGNSA. After removal of 4 bases from V and 7 bases from J, the junction contained 9 bases not matched to a gene. CDR3 length: 15 amino acids. CDR3 amino acids: CASSYVQGGGQPQHF. CDR3 in DNA: TGTGCCAGCAGCTACGTACAGGGGGGGGGCCAGCCCCAGCATTTT.

This clone was detected once. V gene TRBV7-9 combines with J gene TRBJ1-1; a possible D gene is TRBD1 (5 bases). The CDR3 loop spans 16 amino acids. CDR1 and CDR2 from the germline V gene are SEHNR and FQNEAQ (reference sequence). Trimming shortened V by 2 bases and J by 6 bases, and 19 bases separated the two germline ends. CDR3 protein: CASSLLGGGGGPEAFF. For the CDR3, the DNA is TGTGCCAGCAGCTTACTAGGAGGTGGGGGGGGACCTGAAGCTTTCTTT.

The chain couples TRBV5-1 to TRBJ2-7, with 13 bases that match TRBD2. Germline CDR1 and CDR2: SGHRS and YFSETQ. J was trimmed by 1 base and V by 4 bases; bases with no gene match: 2. The CDR3 sequence is 15 residues long. DNA for the CDR3: TGCGCCAGCAGCGGGGGACTAGCGGGATCCTACGAGCAGTACTTC. Translation: CASSGGLAGSYEQYF.

The chain employs TRBV28 and TRBJ1-2; D not resolved. The CDR3 covers 14 residues. CDR1 and CDR2 (germline): MDHEN, SYDVKM. The ends were cut back, 3 bases at V and 5 bases at J, with 13 bases in the middle. The CDR3: CASSFATAGYGYTF. CDR3 nucleotides: TGTGCCAGCAGTTTTGCCACGGCGGGGTATGGCTACACCTTC.

The chain uses TRBV7-2 and TRBJ1-5; no firm D call. Germline assignment: CDR1 SGHTA and CDR2 FQGNSA. The CDR3 is 15 residues long. With 2 bases removed from V and 0 bases from J, the gap between germline ends came to 8 bases. Here the CDR3 DNA reads TGTGCCAGCAGCTTATCTCCTATTAGCAATCAGCCCCAGCATTTT. It codes for CASSLSPISNQPQHF.

In this sample, this clone turned up a few times. V gene TRBV4-1 combines with J gene TRBJ2-3; TRBD2 matches at 9 bases. The germline V gene has CDR1 MGHRA and CDR2 YSYEKL. The CDR3 totals 15 residues. Trimming cost V 4 bases and J 1 base; bases outside gene matches: 3. The CDR3 loop is CASSLAGARTDTQYF. The CDR3 DNA is TGCGCCAGCAGCCTAGCGGGAGCCCGCACAGATACGCAGTATTTT.

The chain combines TRBV27 with TRBJ2-1; TRBD2 agrees at 13 bases. The germline V gene has CDR1 MNHEY and CDR2 SMNVEV (reference sequence). The CDR3 is made up of 17 amino acids. Unmatched junction bases numbered 8, after V lost 5 bases and J lost 4 bases. CDR3 in amino acids: CASSPRLAGGLYNEQFF. In nucleotides, the CDR3 is TGTGCCAGCAGTCCAAGACTAGCGGGGGGCCTTTACAATGAGCAGTTCTTC.

This sequence joins TRBV2 and TRBJ1-3; 8 bases line up with TRBD1. Germline V gives CDR1 SNHLY, CDR2 FYNNEI. The J segment lost 0 bases and the V segment lost 5 bases, leaving 6 bases of the junction unmatched. The CDR3 has 16 amino acids. Written as DNA, the CDR3 is TGTGCCAGCAGTTCCGGGACAGGCTCCTCTGGAAACACCATATATTTT. The encoded protein is CASSSGTGSSGNTIYF.

This clone has more than one count but fewer than ten. This rearrangement joins TRBV29-1 to TRBJ2-3, with TRBD1 identical over 9 bases. The ends lost 5 bases at V and 2 bases at J; junction bases unmatched: 5. CDR1 is SQVTM and CDR2 is ANQGSEA in the germline V gene. This CDR3 region has 14 residues. CDR3 in amino acids: CSVTGTGNTDTQYF. DNA for the CDR3: TGCAGCGTTACCGGGACAGGGAACACAGATACGCAGTATTTT.

The CDR3 region has the DNA TGTGCCAGCAGTTACTCTCGTACTTATGGCTACACCTTC. This codes for CASSYSRTYGYTF. The chain carries TRBV6-5 and TRBJ1-2, with D unresolved. The CDR3 covers 13 residues. The V gene lost 0 bases and the J gene lost 5 bases, with 7 bases spanning the gap. Looked up from germline, CDR1 is MNHEY and CDR2 is SVGAGI.

By proportion, this clone is medium-sized. V and J are TRBV4-3 and TRBJ1-6, with D unclear. V was pared by 1 base and J by 5 bases, with 12 bases between. CDR1 is LGHNA, CDR2 YSLEER, per germline. The CDR3 spans 16 residues. CDR3 sequence reads: CASSQAVTTDNSPLHF. The CDR3 nucleotides read TGCGCCAGCAGCCAAGCAGTAACTACCGATAATTCACCCCTCCACTTT.

The chain uses TRBV5-8 and TRBJ1-4, with D maybe TRBD1 (5 bases). Trimming removed 4 bases at V and 3 bases at J, with 13 bases between. CDR1 and CDR2 from the germline V gene are SGHTS and YDEGEE. This CDR3 spans 15 amino acids. The CDR3 DNA reads as TGTGCCAGCAGCCCCAGGGCAGACCCTAATGAAAAACTGTTTTTT. Residues: CASSPRADPNEKLFF. The entire variable domain, with the rest obtained from reference TRBV5-8 and TRBJ1-4, is as follows: EAGVTQSPTHLIKTRGQQATLRCSPISGHTSVYWYQQALGLGLQFLLWYDEGEERNRGNFPPRFSGRQFPNYSSELNVNALELEDSALYLCASSPRADPNEKLFFGSGTQLSVL.

V and J are TRBV4-3 and TRBJ1-2, with a tentative D call TRBD1 (5 bases). Trimming pared 0 bases from V and 0 bases from J, leaving 8 bases between. The CDR3 has 15 residues. Per the germline V gene, CDR1 is LGHNA and CDR2 is YSLEER. CDR3 sequence: CASSQETVANYGYTF. CDR3 nucleotide sequence: TGCGCCAGCAGCCAAGAGACAGTAGCTAACTATGGCTACACCTTC.

The V call is TRBV11-2, the J call TRBJ1-3; TRBD1 agrees at 9 bases. The V gene's germline CDR1 is SGHAT and CDR2 FQNNGV. The CDR3 is 17 residues long. After removal of 0 bases from V and 2 bases from J, the junction contained 5 bases not matched to a gene. CDR3: CASSLDPQGAAGNTIYF. CDR3 coding DNA: TGTGCCAGCAGCTTAGACCCACAGGGGGCGGCTGGAAACACCATATATTTT.

J is TRBJ1-1 and V is TRBV5-6, with 9 bases identical to TRBD1. This CDR3 comprises 18 residues. J lost 4 bases, V lost 0 bases, and 13 bases had no gene match. Per germline, CDR1 SGHDT and CDR2 YYEEEE. CDR3 protein: CASSLARQGVMGGTEAFF. CDR3 nucleotide sequence: TGTGCCAGCAGCTTGGCCCGACAGGGGGTAATGGGCGGCACTGAAGCTTTCTTT.

The chain employs TRBV28 and TRBJ1-5; D is perhaps TRBD1 (6 bases). The V gene lost 7 bases and the J gene lost 7 bases, with 20 bases spanning the gap. Germline values: CDR1 MDHEN, CDR2 SYDVKM. The CDR3 runs 15 residues. CDR3 nucleotides: TGTGCCAGCACTATGGGAGGGGGTCCCGGGCAGCCCCAGCATTTT. It is translated as CASTMGGGPGQPQHF. The full variable domain, rest sourced from reference TRBV28 and TRBJ1-5, is DVKVTQSSRYLVKRTGEKVFLECVQDMDHENMFWYRQDPGLGLRLIYFSYDVKMKEKGDIPEGYSVSREKKERFSLILESASTNQTSMYLCASTMGGGPGQPQHFGDGTRLSIL.

This clone was counted only a few times. The chain recombines TRBV10-3 with TRBJ2-7, with a possible D match to TRBD1 (5 bases). The CDR3 contains 14 residues. Germline loops: CDR1 ENHRY, CDR2 SYGVKD. With 2 bases removed from V and 0 bases from J, the gap between germline ends came to 8 bases. As DNA, the CDR3 is TGTGCCATCAGTGAGGGGGCACCCTCCTACGAGCAGTACTTC. This codes for CAISEGAPSYEQYF.